A single sample gave rise to the 31 T cell receptor beta chains below, sequenced in a study of CD8+CD57+ T cells in acquired aplastic anemia. By flow cytometry, patients selected for sequencing had shown an expansion of CD8+CD57+ cells. TCR beta VDJ and CDR3 were profiled, and genomic DNA was the template. One entry per CDR3 protein results from TCRdb running MiXCR on the reads. The table has a few hundred thousand distinct CDR3 sequences, roughly a third seen once. Sequencing used sorted CD4+, CD8+, or CD8+CD57+ T cells (not recorded which) from PBMCs. The receptors shown here come from a human donor with aplastic anemia.

CDR3 region: CASSQGQGANYGYTF. CDR3 DNA: TGCGCCAGCAGCCAAGGACAGGGGGCCAACTATGGCTACACCTTC. The chain has TRBV4-1 and TRBJ1-2; 10 nucleotides agree with TRBD1. Germline V CDR1 and CDR2: MGHRA, YSYEKL. The CDR3 covers 15 residues. The V and J ends lost 1 base and 2 bases, in that order; junction bases with no gene match: 1.

This clonotype was counted ten times or more. The chain couples TRBV2 to TRBJ2-5, with TRBD1 as a possible D gene (6 bases). There are 14 residues in the CDR3. The V gene's germline CDR1 is SNHLY and CDR2 FYNNEI. Deletions cut 6 bases from V and 4 bases from J, with 15 bases between. CDR3: CASRNQGLGETQYF. DNA for the CDR3: TGTGCCAGCAGGAACCAGGGGCTCGGAGAGACCCAGTACTTC.

This clonotype was counted ten times or more. This chain joins TRBV20-1 and TRBJ2-7; the D is unclear. CDR1 is DFQATT, CDR2 SNEGSKA, per germline (reference sequence). The V gene lost 2 bases and the J gene lost 0 bases, with 11 bases spanning the gap. CDR3 length equals 14 residues. The CDR3 bases are TGCAGTGCTAGAAAGGACGGGTACTCCTACGAGCAGTACTTC. Translation: CSARKDGYSYEQYF.

The table lists this clonotype with many counts. The chain couples TRBV7-8 to TRBJ2-6; D is unclear. This CDR3 is 14 amino acids long. Germline loops: CDR1 SGHVS, CDR2 FQNEAQ. Trimming took 6 bases from V and 2 from J, leaving 8 bases between them. CDR3 sequence (DNA): TGTGCCAGCAGTTCGAGAACTGGGGCCAACGTCCTGACTTTC. It specifies CASSSRTGANVLTF.

V usage is TRBV10-2 and J usage is TRBJ1-5, with D unresolved. The germline V gene has CDR1 WSHSY and CDR2 SAAADI. CDR3 length: 13 amino acids. Trimming cost V 3 bases and J 2 bases, with 5 bases left between them. CDR3 DNA: TGCGCCAGCAGTGATCTGGGCAATCAGCCCCAGCATTTT. Translation: CASSDLGNQPQHF.

The rearrangement uses TRBV24-1 and TRBJ1-1; 7 nucleotides align to TRBD1. The CDR3 runs to 17 residues. Germline V CDR1 and CDR2: KGHDR, SFDVKD. J was trimmed by 0 bases and V by 0 bases; bases with no gene match: 6. CDR3 sequence reads: CATSDLWTGLLNTEAFF. DNA for the CDR3: TGTGCCACCAGTGATTTGTGGACAGGCTTACTGAACACTGAAGCTTTCTTT.

This sequence joins TRBV7-3 and TRBJ1-4; weak D call: TRBD1 (6 bases). Per the germline V gene, CDR1 is SGHTA and CDR2 is FQGTGA. There are 15 residues in the CDR3. Trimming removed 6 bases from V and 7 bases from J, with 18 bases in between. CDR3 residues: CASSTYQGSGEKLFF. The CDR3 DNA reads as TGTGCCAGCAGTACCTACCAGGGGAGTGGTGAAAAACTGTTTTTT.

Ten or more counts support this clonotype. Mismatch with germline at one junction end may stem from a read error. This chain uses TRBV9 with TRBJ1-5; possibly TRBD1 for D (5 bases). Germline CDR1 and CDR2: SGDLS and YYNGEE. CDR3 length: 13 residues. CDR3 DNA: TGTGCCACCAGCGTGGGGCCCAATCAGCCCCAGCATTTT. Translating it yields CATSVGPNQPQHF. Combining the CDR3 with reference TRBV9 and TRBJ1-5 gives the whole variable domain DSGVTQTPKHLITATGQRVTLRCSPRSGDLSVYWYQQSLDQGLQFLIQYYNGEERAKGNILERFSAQQFPDLHSELNLSSLELGDSALYFCATSVGPNQPQHFGDGTRLSIL.

The chain couples TRBV6-5 to TRBJ1-1; 10 nucleotides match TRBD1. There are 15 residues in the CDR3. Unmatched junction bases numbered 3, after V lost 0 bases and J lost 5 bases. Looked up from germline, CDR1 is MNHEY and CDR2 is SVGAGI. The CDR3, as DNA: TGTGCCAGCAGTTACTCGGGGACAGGGGTAACTGAAGCTTTCTTT. Translation: CASSYSGTGVTEAFF.

This sequence joins TRBV6-5 and TRBJ2-5; D might be TRBD2 (6 bases). CDR3 length: 15 residues. CDR1 is MNHEY and CDR2 is SVGAGI in the germline V gene. Trimming cost V 0 bases and J 0 bases, with 8 bases left between them. The CDR3 DNA follows: TGTGCCAGCAGTTACTCGACTAGGTACCAAGAGACCCAGTACTTC. Translated: CASSYSTRYQETQYF.

This clonotype was found a few times. The J gene is TRBJ2-6, the V gene TRBV5-4; D unresolved. Trimming took 1 base from V and 0 from J, leaving 14 bases between them. This CDR3 spans 18 amino acids. Germline V CDR1 and CDR2: SGHNT, YYREEE (reference sequence). Here the CDR3 DNA reads TGTGCCAGCAGCTTGTGGGATCTAGGGCCCTCTGGGGCCAACGTCCTGACTTTC. Translating it yields CASSLWDLGPSGANVLTF. Complete variable domain (other parts from reference TRBV5-4 and TRBJ2-6): ETGVTQSPTHLIKTRGQQVTLRCSSQSGHNTVSWYQQALGQGPQFIFQYYREEENGRGNFPPRFSGLQFPNYSSELNVNALELDDSALYLCASSLWDLGPSGANVLTFGAGSRLTVL.

This clonotype turned up a few times. The chain carries TRBV9 and TRBJ2-1, with 9 bases lining up with TRBD2. CDR3 length equals 17 residues. V lost 3 bases to trimming and J lost 2 bases; unmatched junction nucleotides: 9. Germline CDR1 SGDLS, CDR2 YYNGEE. CDR3 amino acids: CASSERTGTSPYNEQFF. CDR3 DNA sequence: TGTGCCAGCAGCGAGCGTACCGGGACTAGCCCCTACAATGAGCAGTTCTTC. The variable domain in full, completed from reference TRBV9 and TRBJ2-1, reads DSGVTQTPKHLITATGQRVTLRCSPRSGDLSVYWYQQSLDQGLQFLIQYYNGEERAKGNILERFSAQQFPDLHSELNLSSLELGDSALYFCASSERTGTSPYNEQFFGPGTRLTVL.

This clonotype was detected a few times. The chain joins TRBV25-1 to TRBJ2-2; a possible D gene is TRBD2 (6 bases). Per germline, CDR1 MGHDK and CDR2 SYGVNS. Between the trimmed V and J ends, which lost 3 bases and 3 bases, there was a span of 11 bases. The CDR3 is 15 residues long. Written as DNA, the CDR3 is TGTGCCAGCAGTGATCTGGAGGGGTACACCGGGGAGCTGTTTTTT. It translates to CASSDLEGYTGELFF.

This clonotype was seen a few times. This chain links TRBV16 with TRBJ1-4, with D maybe TRBD1 (5 bases). The V end lost 7 bases, the J end lost 5 bases, and 14 bases lay between the germline ends. This CDR3 spans 14 amino acids. CDR1 KGHSY and CDR2 FQNENV come from the germline V gene. CDR3 sequence reads: CASTSGTANEKLFF. CDR3 bases: TGTGCCAGCACCTCCGGGACCGCGAATGAAAAACTGTTTTTT.

Only a few counts were recorded for this clonotype. This chain links TRBV12-3 or TRBV12-4 with TRBJ2-1; 12 nucleotides agree with TRBD2. J lost 13 bases, V lost 5 bases, and 9 bases had no gene match. The CDR3 consists of 14 residues. CDR3 in DNA: TGTGCCAGCAGTGTCGGACTAGCGGGATCAATACAGTTCTTC. Translation: CASSVGLAGSIQFF.

This chain links TRBV7-8 with TRBJ1-5; D unclear. From germline, CDR1 is SGHVS and CDR2 FQNEAQ. With 5 bases removed from V and 3 bases from J, the gap between germline ends came to 14 bases. This CDR3 is built from 15 residues. DNA of the CDR3: TGTGCCAGCAGCCTACTGGACGGCCCCAATCAGCCCCAGCATTTT. This translates into CASSLLDGPNQPQHF.

This clonotype was observed a handful of times. The rearrangement uses TRBV12-3 or TRBV12-4 and TRBJ2-2, with unresolved D. The CDR3 loop spans 15 amino acids. Trimming removed 3 bases from V and 0 bases from J, with 8 bases in between. The DNA of the CDR3 is TGTGCCAGCAGTTTTAGGCAGGCGAACACCGGGGAGCTGTTTTTT. This sequence encodes CASSFRQANTGELFF.

Ten or more counts support this clonotype. V usage is TRBV20-1 and J usage is TRBJ2-3; 7 bases are shared with TRBD1. The CDR3 extends over 13 amino acids. Germline V gene lookup returns CDR1 DFQATT and CDR2 SNEGSKA (reference sequence). The V and J ends lost 5 bases and 2 bases, in that order; junction bases with no gene match: 4. CDR3 nucleotide sequence: TGCAGTGCTGATGACAGGGCCACAGATACGCAGTATTTT. It codes for CSADDRATDTQYF.

The table lists this clonotype with many counts. Compared with germline, one end of the junction differs, possibly owing to a read error. The chain joins TRBV10-1 to TRBJ2-5; the D is unclear. The CDR3 spans 11 residues. Germline-derived CDR1 and CDR2 are WNHNN and SYGVQD (reference sequence). The CDR3 DNA is TGTGCCAGCAGTGGAGAAGAGACCCAGTACTTC. Residues: CASSGEETQYF.

V is TRBV12-3 or TRBV12-4 and J is TRBJ1-1, with D unresolved. Trimming cost V 3 bases and J 8 bases, with 16 bases left between them. The CDR3 is made up of 14 amino acids. The CDR3 loop is CASSFLDGRGEAFF. The CDR3, as DNA: TGTGCCAGCAGTTTTCTGGATGGTCGGGGAGAAGCTTTCTTT.

The sample holds a few counts of this clonotype. J is TRBJ2-3 and V is TRBV19; 8 bases agree with TRBD2. The V and J ends lost 6 bases and 5 bases, in that order; junction bases with no gene match: 10. Looked up from germline, CDR1 is LNHDA and CDR2 is SQIVND (reference sequence). The CDR3 covers 15 residues. The CDR3: CASRGSGGGVDTQYF. CDR3 bases: TGTGCCAGTAGAGGGTCGGGGGGGGGCGTAGATACGCAGTATTTT.

In its sample, this clonotype was seen a few times. V and J are TRBV27 and TRBJ1-2, with 7 bases fitting TRBD1. V dropped 5 bases and J dropped 7; count of bases not matched to a gene: 1. The CDR3 covers 11 residues. CDR1 and CDR2 from the germline V gene are MNHEY and SMNVEV (reference sequence). CDR3 in amino acids: CASSTGVGYTF. For the CDR3, the DNA is TGTGCCAGCAGTACAGGGGTTGGCTACACCTTC.

This clonotype was recorded many times. The gene calls are TRBV14 and TRBJ2-3; D is possibly TRBD2 (5 bases). Per the germline V gene, CDR1 is SGHDN and CDR2 is FVKESK. The V end lost 3 bases, the J end lost 7 bases, and 8 bases lay between the germline ends. The CDR3 sequence is 12 residues long. The CDR3 nucleotides read TGTGCCAGCAGCCAGCCGGGAAATACGCAGTATTTT. It is translated as CASSQPGNTQYF.

There are many counts of this clonotype. The CDR3 here is CSALDGPEQFF. The DNA for the CDR3 is TGCAGTGCTCTGGACGGTCCTGAGCAGTTCTTC. The chain has TRBV20-1 and TRBJ2-1, with D unclear. V was clipped by 5 bases and J by 9 bases, with 11 bases between them. The CDR3 is 11 residues long. Germline lookup yields CDR1 DFQATT and CDR2 SNEGSKA (reference sequence).

The chain carries TRBV6-5 and TRBJ2-7, with no clear D. Deletions cut 0 bases from V and 6 bases from J, with 6 bases between. Germline assignment: CDR1 MNHEY and CDR2 SVGAGI. The length of the CDR3 is 12 residues. The CDR3 here is CASSYSVAEQYF. The DNA for the CDR3 is TGTGCCAGCAGTTACTCGGTGGCCGAGCAGTACTTC.

In this sample, this clonotype turned up a few times. V is TRBV4-3 and J is TRBJ2-7; D might be TRBD2 (6 bases). Germline values: CDR1 LGHNA, CDR2 YSLEER. This CDR3 spans 16 amino acids. V was shortened by 4 bases and J by 7 bases, with 23 bases between the two germline ends. CDR3 residues: CASSPRTPGSGEEQYF. The CDR3, as DNA: TGCGCCAGCAGCCCGAGGACACCCGGGAGTGGTGAGGAGCAGTACTTC.

About this clonotype: One end of the junction fails to match germline, which may point to a read error. The CDR3: CASSPSRSPLHF. The CDR3, as DNA: TGCGCCAGCAGCCCGTCGCGATCACCCCTCCACTTT. This rearrangement joins TRBV7-3 to TRBJ1-6; D is undetermined. Germline V gives CDR1 SGHTA, CDR2 FQGTGA. The CDR3 loop spans 12 amino acids.

This clonotype occurred a few times. The chain carries TRBV30 and TRBJ2-7, with 10 bases that match TRBD2. J lost 4 bases, V lost 1 base, and 4 bases had no gene match. Looked up from germline, CDR1 is GTSNPN and CDR2 is SVGIG (reference sequence). There are 14 residues in the CDR3. CDR3 coding DNA: TGTGCCTGGAGTGCCCTAGCGGGGGTTTACGAGCAGTACTTC. Amino acid sequence: CAWSALAGVYEQYF.

Many counts were recorded for this clonotype. The V call is TRBV29-1, the J call TRBJ2-5; 14 positions agree with TRBD2. In germline, CDR1 is SQVTM, CDR2 ANQGSEA. V gave up 7 bases and J gave up 5 bases; unmatched junction bases: 6. There are 14 residues in the CDR3. CDR3 sequence (DNA): TGCAGCGCTCAGACTAGCGGGAGGGCTGAGACCCAGTACTTC. Encoded protein: CSAQTSGRAETQYF.

V usage is TRBV2 and J usage is TRBJ2-2, with D perhaps matching TRBD1 or TRBD2 (5 bases each). Germline assignment: CDR1 SNHLY and CDR2 FYNNEI. CDR3 length equals 15 residues. V lost 6 bases, J lost 4 bases, and 15 bases lay in between. CDR3 residues: CASRAIRELTGELFF. In DNA, the CDR3 is TGTGCCAGCAGAGCGATCAGGGAGCTCACCGGGGAGCTGTTTTTT. The full variable domain, in which reference TRBV2 and TRBJ2-2 provide the parts outside the CDR3, is EPEVTQTPSHQVTQMGQEVILRCVPISNHLYFYWYRQILGQKVEFLVSFYNNEISEKSEIFDDQFSVERPDGSNFTLKIRSTKLEDSAMYFCASRAIRELTGELFFGEGSRLTVL.

In regard to this clonotype: Lacking the conserved final phenylalanine or tryptophan, this CDR3 likely reflects a read error. No DNA is shown, since the ends of the CDR3 on it are uncertain; the CDR3 is the one TCRdb lists. The chain recombines TRBV2 with TRBJ2-7; the DNA was not used to check the table's D call, TRBD1. Germline V CDR1 and CDR2: SNHLY, FYNNEI. The CDR3 is 9 residues long, ends included. CDR3 sequence: CASSDRQLA.